This T cell receptor (beta chain) stems from a study of blood T cell repertoires in COVID-19. Turning to the study itself: The study drew acute and convalescent COVID-19 samples from the United States, Italy and Spain.

Participants, about 18 to 90 years old, spanned around 26 US areas. Cohorts were based on clinical histories the participants reported. After removal of 1 base from V and 4 bases from J, the junction contained 9 bases not matched to a gene. The germline V gene encodes CDR1 SGHRS and CDR2 YFSETQ. CDR3 length: 17 amino acids. As processed by the authors: Estimated nucleated cell counts came from reference gene primer amplification. Measured with immunoSEQ multiplex PCR; TCRdb has only the in-frame clones, and not every one. The V and J calls and the clone size are those of that table, but D and trimming were determined from the DNA. The sample lists 150,000 or so clones, over 70% seen once, with around 6% in the top ten.

The source material was PBMCs or T cells enriched from blood (not recorded which). This clonotype originated in a woman between 35 and 50 years old with acute COVID-19. V usage is TRBV5-1 and J usage is TRBJ2-3; 10 nucleotides align to TRBD2. This chain's CDR3 is CASSLYRLAGEADTQYF. CDR3 sequence (DNA): TGCGCCAGCAGCTTGTACCGGCTAGCGGGAGAAGCAGATACGCAGTATTTT.